This is a list of T cell receptor beta chains from one sample in a study of T-cell memory formation after mild COVID-19. TCRdb redid the calling of the 5' RACE reads with MiXCR, one entry per CDR3 protein. The sample contains tens of thousands of distinct CDR3 sequences, less than 15% of which appear only once. Sequenced material: PBMCs or a T cell subset sorted from them (not recorded which). The receptors come from a man between 18 and 35 years old who had mild COVID-19 (a few samples of this study predate the infection). Cell type and time point are not known. CDR3s include the opening cysteine and the closing phenylalanine or tryptophan. Fields, in order: clone size, V gene, D gene, J gene, CDR3 protein, CDR3 DNA. A D gene is named only where the DNA matches it firmly. A row's size may be missing; if present it is once, few, many or a size class.

>many|TRBV6-5|TRBD1|TRBJ1-1
CASSSTGQGNTEAFF
TGTGCCAGCAGTTCGACAGGGCAGGGAAACACTGAAGCTTTCTTT
>few|TRBV4-1|TRBD1|TRBJ1-3
CASSQGQGFSGNTIYF
TGCGCCAGCAGCCAAGGACAGGGATTCTCTGGAAACACCATATATTTT
>-|TRBV4-3|-|TRBJ1-6
CASRRDLGFSPLHF
TGCGCCAGCCGGCGGGACCTCGGATTTTCACCCCTCCACTTT
>few|TRBV6-2/TRBV6-3|-|TRBJ2-1
CASSYESYNEQFF
TGTGCCAGCAGTTACGAAAGTTACAATGAGCAGTTCTTC
>-|TRBV5-6|TRBD1|TRBJ2-3
CASSLIPGQGKDTQYF
TGTGCCAGCAGCTTGATTCCGGGACAGGGGAAAGATACGCAGTATTTT
>few|TRBV15|TRBD1|TRBJ1-1
CATSRDRDRGEAFF
TGTGCCACCAGCAGAGATCGGGACAGGGGGGAAGCTTTCTTT
>-|TRBV4-3|-|TRBJ1-2
CASSQVPGAYGYTF
TGCGCCAGCAGCCAAGTCCCAGGGGCCTATGGCTACACCTTC
>few|TRBV7-2|-|TRBJ2-1
CASNHFRCQVQFF
TGTGCCAGCAACCACTTCCGCTGTCAAGTCCAGTTCTTC
>-|TRBV7-2|TRBD1|TRBJ1-5
CASSSEGRGRTPQHF
TGTGCCAGCAGCTCCGAGGGCAGGGGGCGAACACCCCAGCATTTT
>few|TRBV7-2|TRBD2|TRBJ2-3
CASPGGSGTDTQYF
TGTGCCAGCCCCGGTGGTAGCGGGACAGATACGCAGTATTTT
>-|TRBV9|TRBD1|TRBJ1-2
CASSAWTGRGYTF
TGTGCCAGCAGCGCTTGGACAGGGAGAGGCTACACCTTC
>-|TRBV20-1|-|TRBJ2-5
CSARQFLTQYF
TGCAGTGCTCGTCAATTCCTGACCCAGTACTTC